There are many counts of the clone carrying this T cell receptor beta chain. The antigen is unknown. The data were taken from a study of T cell repertoires in cytomegalovirus infection. Overall study: Researchers turned to recently identified HLA-C-restricted CMV epitopes as well as well-studied HLA-B-restricted ones. Matching HLA type, along with CMV infection, was indicated by public TCR beta signatures.

The germline V gene encodes CDR1 DFQATT and CDR2 SNEGSKA (reference sequence). The CDR3 is 15 residues long. The V gene end was trimmed by 6 bases and the J gene end by 4 bases; junction bases not matched to a gene: 12. TCRdb re-derived calls from the reads in MiXCR, one entry per CDR3 protein. The table has roughly 90,000 distinct CDR3 sequences, less than 30% seen once. Source: CD8+ T cells from cultured PBMCs, taken from culture after CMV antigen stimulation. The sequence derives from a human donor in good health (CMV status not recorded). Some clones in this sample may be carry-over from other donors' samples. The chain has TRBV20-1 and TRBJ2-1, with 7 bases that match TRBD1. The CDR3 region has the DNA TGCAGTGCAAAGCCGGGACAGCAAATATACAATGAGCAGTTCTTC. It is translated as CSAKPGQQIYNEQFF.